This entry features one TCR beta chain sequence. Its matching antigen is unknown. Assay: immunoSEQ multiplex PCR; the TCRdb copy retains only in-frame clones and omits some. The sample shows about 92,000 clones, about 82% of them seen only once. The data were taken from a study of a mutant IDH1 vaccine in newly diagnosed glioma. Findings of the study overall: Researchers report vaccine-induced immune responses in 93.3% of patients.

The time point is: baseline, week 1 (first vaccination visit). The sample's treatment: pre-vaccination baseline after standard-of-care therapy. This TCR was sampled from a man between 35 and 55 years old with glioma. This specimen consisted of PBMCs, obtained from a glioma patient treated with radiotherapy, temozolomide or both.

In DNA form, the CDR3 reads TGTGCCAGCACCAAAACAGGGACAGAGACCCAGTACTTC. Translated, it gives CASTKTGTETQYF. The rearrangement links TRBV6-1 to TRBJ2-5; a weak D match, TRBD1 (6 bases). V was shortened by 7 bases and J by 4 bases, with 13 bases between the two germline ends. This CDR3 is 13 amino acids long. Germline lookup yields CDR1 MNHNS and CDR2 SASEGT.